This T cell receptor beta chain was documented in a study of beta chain features in type 1 diabetes. Study information: Summed over all samples, the examined sorted cells came to about 110 million.

Sorting produced populations that all topped 95% purity. The sequenced template was cDNA made from the entire isolated RNA. Only in-frame clones appear in the TCRdb table, and some are missing; sequencing was by immunoSEQ multiplex PCR. The sample consists of fewer than 250,000 clones, approximately 14% of them appearing once. A note on this clone: What it binds is not known.

The CDR3 totals 15 residues. The germline V and J ends were trimmed by 0 bases and 2 bases, with 10 bases remaining between them. Germline V gives CDR1 LGHNA, CDR2 YSLEER. Study conclusions and caveats: Because the template was cDNA, high-expressing cells might be over-represented. Individuals with type 1 diabetes displayed fewer insertions and more deletions at VDJ junctions.

The sequenced sample was naive CD4+ T cells from blood. The chain joins TRBV4-3 to TRBJ2-5; weak D call: TRBD1 (6 bases). The receptor was derived from a woman between 40 and 55 years old in good health. CDR3 in DNA: TGCGCCAGCAGCCAAGATGGGACAAGACAAGAGACCCAGTACTTC. Its translation: CASSQDGTRQETQYF.